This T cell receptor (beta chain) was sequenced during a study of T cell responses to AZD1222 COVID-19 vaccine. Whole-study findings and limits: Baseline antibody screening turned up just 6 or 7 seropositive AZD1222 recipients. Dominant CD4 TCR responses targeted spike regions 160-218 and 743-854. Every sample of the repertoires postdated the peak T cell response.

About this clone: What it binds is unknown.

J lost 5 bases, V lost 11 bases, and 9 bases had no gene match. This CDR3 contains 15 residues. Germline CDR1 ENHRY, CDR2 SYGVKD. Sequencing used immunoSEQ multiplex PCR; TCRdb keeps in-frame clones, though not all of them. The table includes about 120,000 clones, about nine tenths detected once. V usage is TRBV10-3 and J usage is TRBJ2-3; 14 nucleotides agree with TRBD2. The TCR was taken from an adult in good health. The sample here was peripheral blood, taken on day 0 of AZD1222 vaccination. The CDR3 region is CAFGTSGGTIDTQYF. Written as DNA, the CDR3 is TGTGCCTTTGGGACTAGCGGGGGAACGATAGATACGCAGTATTTT.